This T cell receptor (beta chain) was sequenced in a study of cytomegalovirus exposure and HLA in healthy donors. The PCR made use of 60 Vbeta and 13 Jbeta primers. Data came from immunoSEQ multiplex PCR; TCRdb stores just in-frame clones and leaves some out. The sample has roughly 230,000 clones; about nine tenths are singletons. Germline V gene lookup returns CDR1 MNHEY and CDR2 SMNVEV (reference sequence). Between the trimmed V and J ends, which lost 3 bases and 5 bases, there was a span of 5 bases. This CDR3 has 11 amino acids. This clonotype originated in a girl aged 2 to 9 in good health and CMV-seronegative. The chain employs TRBV27 and TRBJ2-7; D is unclear. The sequencing input was PBMCs. Here the CDR3 DNA reads TGTGCCAGCAGTTTCAGAAACGAGCAGTACTTC. This codes for CASSFRNEQYF.